This T cell receptor beta chain appears in the sequencing data of a study of blood T cell repertoires in COVID-19. Study information: Spain, Italy and the United States supplied samples that represented acute and convalescent COVID-19.

V was cut by 5 bases and J by 1 base, with 12 bases left in between. Germline CDR1 and CDR2: LGHDT and YNNKEL (reference sequence). There are 14 residues in the CDR3. This table comes from immunoSEQ multiplex PCR, and its TCRdb copy is limited to in-frame clones, with some not included. Of roughly 97,000 clones detected, roughly 90% appear once; the ten largest clones hold 5% to 6.5%. This clone was counted between two and nine times. Sequences were obtained from peripheral blood. J is TRBJ2-7 and V is TRBV3-1 (or the pseudogene TRBV3-2), with a weak D call TRBD1 (6 bases). This receptor was taken from a human donor in a cohort sampled during active COVID-19. The CDR3 region is CASSLQGGSYEQYF. Here the CDR3 DNA reads TGTGCCAGCAGCTTACAGGGTGGGTCCTACGAGCAGTACTTC.